Included here is one T cell receptor beta chain sequence, with context. Produced via immunoSEQ multiplex PCR; TCRdb's table is partial and in-frame only. This table holds fewer than 70,000 clones, around 76% found once. The CDR3 has 14 amino acids. With 4 bases removed from V and 1 base from J, the gap between germline ends came to 11 bases. Germline V lookup: CDR1 SGHNT, CDR2 YYREEE (reference sequence). The sample belongs to a study of blood T cell repertoires in COVID-19. This receptor was identified in a human donor in a cohort sampled during active COVID-19. The material sequenced was peripheral blood. The V gene is TRBV5-4, the J gene TRBJ1-1, with TRBD1 as a possible D gene (6 bases). CDR3 sequence reads: CASSRPGQNTEAFF. In DNA, the CDR3 is TGTGCCAGCAGCCGCCCGGGACAGAACACTGAAGCTTTCTTT.